This record covers a single TCR beta chain. Its antigen is still unknown. This specimen belongs to a study of T cell responses to AZD1222 COVID-19 vaccine. Trimming stripped 2 bases from V and 5 bases from J, with 15 bases between. The germline gives CDR1 SGHTA, CDR2 FQGNSA. The CDR3 loop spans 15 amino acids. General observations from the study: Among spike-specific TCRs, nearly half reportedly target unmutated variant regions. Repertoires were sampled only after the peak T cell response. Clonal diversity may have been underestimated, and the donors were mostly white British, with more females than males. Spike-specific TCR repertoires showed rising breadth and depth after two AZD1222 doses.

Sequencing was performed with immunoSEQ multiplex PCR; in TCRdb, only in-frame clones are kept and a portion is missing. The table lists 120,000 or so clones, approximately 92% of them singletons, with more than 2% in the top ten. The gene calls are TRBV7-2 and TRBJ1-2; tentative D call: TRBD1 (6 bases). The origin of this receptor is an adult who received the AZD1222 COVID-19 vaccine. Sequencing was performed on peripheral blood, taken 28 days after the second AZD1222 dose. The CDR3 here is CASSLMRGTAYGYTF. DNA of the CDR3: TGTGCCAGCAGCTTAATGAGGGGGACCGCATATGGCTACACCTTC.